This T cell receptor (beta chain) was observed in a study of cytomegalovirus exposure and HLA in healthy donors (dated 2017 in TCRdb). At the level of the whole study: In an earlier analysis of 550 to 750 of the donors, 276 Gb of sequence data and 117 million unique TCR beta sequences from approximately 180 million T cells were reported. An earlier analysis of more than 450 of the donors used high-throughput TCR beta sequencing to judge whether each TCR beta V gene segment behaved as functional or pseudogenic. A later analysis re-analyzed previously published TCR beta repertoires from 600 to 850 donors and added high-resolution HLA genotyping to study TCR occurrence patterns. The study profiled the T cell repertoires of 666 subjects by immunosequencing and related them to cytomegalovirus serostatus. Across approximately 420 genotyped donors of the cohort, an average of 235,054 unique TCR beta nucleotide sequences per donor were sequenced, and 15% to 20% of those sequences were non-productive. An early release that covered around 590 HLA-typed donors contained about 290 gigabases of sequencing data and 75 million to 100 million unique TCR sequences. To predict cytomegalovirus infection status, the study combined high-throughput TCR immunosequencing, statistical association of individual TCRs with disease status, and machine learning. The number of typed donors differed by locus: roughly 620-640 for A, B, C, DRB1 and DQB1; approximately 520 for DQA1; 600 to 610 for DPA1; and about 450 for DPB1. The later analysis used no new phenotypic data to find candidate immune exposures, relying instead on TCR beta sequences and their occurrence across donors. Roughly 5 DR-DQ haplotypes were handled as single units for association and clustering, since linkage in the cohort was strong. Of the roughly 390 genotyped donors, about 80% fell in the genetic ancestry cluster associated with self-reported Caucasian donors. Along with the roughly 670-subject first cohort, a separate validation cohort of around 120 different subjects was used. Genome-wide SNP genotypes for about 60% of the roughly 700 donors were used in a later genetic analysis, which treated that subset as a discovery cohort. All discovery cohort repertoires had been generated on a single sequencing platform. Alongside the repertoire data, information on donor age, sex, ethnicity and CMV serostatus was compiled. Both class I and class II loci were covered by HLA typing, at four-digit resolution. The study aimed to test whether signatures of past pathogen exposure could be identified by cataloging public T cell receptors.

The paper's findings and limits, for the study overall: A cluster of highly shared sequence variants was judged likely to be a technical artifact of the sequencing pipeline. According to a later analysis, parvovirus B19, influenza, CMV and Epstein-Barr virus appeared linked to several top co-occurrence clusters. The study gave a list of some 150 TCR beta chains associated with cytomegalovirus. In vitro tests confirmed that three of the cytomegalovirus-associated TCR beta chains recognize cytomegalovirus antigens. Presence/absence analyses assumed roughly uniform sequencing depth across donors, an assumption that may not hold. Because the 87-base-pair reads could not distinguish some IMGT-functional V segments, including TRBV6-2 and TRBV6-3, those segments were excluded. A later analysis found that HLA-associated TCR beta chains were more clonally expanded and had lower generation probabilities than equally common non-associated chains. A later genetic analysis associated a missense DCLRE1C variant with V-gene and J-gene trimming of TCR beta chains, and an independent cohort replicated the association. In a later analysis, about 17,000 TCR beta sequences were associated with specific HLA alleles at a false discovery rate of 0.05. Because HLA typing was missing for some donors at each locus, association tests included only the typed subset. In a later analysis, the rate of TCR association differed among HLA loci, with DRB1 alleles having the most associated TCRs and HLA-C alleles having the fewest. Immune exposure information for the cohort was limited to CMV serostatus. The classifier was reported to diagnose cytomegalovirus status with high specificity and sensitivity in both the original and validation cohorts. When HLA alleles, especially DR and DQ, strongly co-occurred, attributing TCR associations to individual alleles was difficult. Because counts were too low, 15 to 20 rarely observed V segments, including chromosome 9 orphons, were excluded from the earlier analysis of around 640 of the donors. Most CMV-associated TCR beta chains appeared to be HLA-restricted in a later analysis, and the HLA associations seemed to be driven largely by CMV exposure. Correlated functional status among segregating V segments might reflect linkage disequilibrium, but an unknown experimental factor could not be ruled out. In an earlier analysis of a few hundred of the donors, most TCR beta V segments were observed in productive rearrangements about 87% or about 30% of the time, broadly matching IMGT annotations. The authors suggested that the approach could potentially be generalized to other disease states and immunological phenotypes. A later genetic analysis reported fewer N-insertions in productive TCRs among donors in an Asian-associated ancestry cluster than the 666-donor mean. A further reported finding was that TCR beta sequences accurately predicted the HLA-A and HLA-B alleles for most subjects in the first cohort. Only TCR beta chains were sequenced in this cohort, and the absence of alpha or paired-chain data limited detectable features. Most TCR sequences were observed very rarely across donors, whereas some public TCRs were present in many individuals.

To prepare the library, the immunoSEQ multiplex PCR assay was applied. For the multiplex PCR, a mixture combining 60 forward primers for TCR Vbeta segments and 13 reverse primers for TCR Jbeta segments was used. A multiplex PCR assay on genomic DNA amplified the CDR3 region of rearranged TCR beta genes. The Illumina HiSeq System was used to sequence the amplified TCR beta libraries as 87-base-pair reads. In the original analysis: Across the 600 to 700 repertoires, a later analysis counted tens of millions of unique TCR beta chains, roughly 11 million of which were shared by at least two donors. Raw reads were error-corrected and collapsed into unique sequences by a nearest-neighbor algorithm in which closely related sequences were merged to remove PCR and sequencing errors. To assign V, D and J gene segments, CDR3 sequences were aligned to IMGT reference sequences. For a sequence to be retained, a match of at least six nucleotides to both a V gene segment and a J gene segment was required. Rearrangements were classified as productive when the CDR3 lacked stop codons and remained in frame with V and J, and all other rearrangements were classified as non-productive. Following IMGT convention, CDR3 was defined as the stretch from the second conserved V-encoded cysteine to the conserved J-encoded phenylalanine. The earlier analysis of around 640 of the donors excluded sequences that lacked an unambiguous match to a single V gene segment. In an earlier analysis of almost 600 of the donors, a V segment was called functional when productive rearrangements were above 56.7%, and segregating when the standard deviation between donors exceeded 5%. A statistical classification framework was built to diagnose cytomegalovirus status from the catalog of TCR beta chain sequences. A later analysis assigned V and J genes by comparing TCR nucleotide sequences with IMGT/GENE-DB human TR gene sequences. A later analysis assigned CDR3 sequences and most-parsimonious VDJ recombination scenarios with the TCRdist pipeline. In a later analysis, each TCR beta chain was defined by its CDR3 amino acid sequence together with its V-gene family, and reads lacking a unique V-gene family were excluded. A later analysis removed 592 highly shared, low-generation-probability nucleotide sequences to deal with suspected cross-contamination and a sequencing artifact. In a later analysis, a clonal expansion index was calculated for each public chain from normalized within-repertoire ranks of inferred template counts. A later analysis computed generation probabilities with a VDJ recombination model fitted to out-of-frame rearrangements, and checked the results against IGoR. In a later analysis, TCR-TCR, TCR-HLA and TCR-CMV co-occurrence was scored with hypergeometric tests, and a repertoire-size bias correction was applied to TCR pairs. A later analysis estimated false discovery rates by permuting HLA or CMV assignments 20 times. In a later analysis, co-occurring TCRs were grouped using DBSCAN, with TCRdist sequence similarity added in when clustering inside HLA-allele-positive subsets. Repertoires with fewer than 30,000 or more than 120,000 public chains, plus five repertoires with anomalous nucleotide sharing, were excluded from co-occurrence clustering. TCRdb holds this immuneACCESS table with in-frame rearrangements only. Some clones are missing; in checked studies, unresolved V genes explain under half, and the rest has no known cause. D and trimming come from the DNA, and the V and J calls and clone size come from that table. Here the sample has under 45,000 clones; 64% occur a single time. The top ten hold around 8.7% of the sample.

A word on this clone: Its antigen is not yet known. The input lacks base qualities; no much larger clone sits a single base away.

V loses 6 bases, J loses 7 bases, and the germline ends lie 10 bases apart. CDR1 and CDR2 are read off the germline V gene as MNHEY and SVGAGI. Inclusive of the bounding cysteine and phenylalanine, the CDR3 is 12 residues long. Only the CDR3 DNA stays, 36 bases, in frame from base 1. The cohort was made up of approximately 700 healthy bone marrow donors. All cohort members were sampled while nominally healthy, although unrecorded immune exposures were likely present. CMV serostatus was recorded as positive for 250 to 300 and negative for about 55% of the roughly 670 cohort members, whereas no CMV serostatus was recorded for the donor in question. Each donor provided a peripheral blood sample, and peripheral blood mononuclear cells were used for TCR beta sequencing. The Qiagen DNeasy Blood Extraction Kit was used to extract genomic DNA from the blood cell samples.

Sequencing used PBMCs. This clonotype was obtained from a human donor in good health. The chain is encoded by TRBV6-5 joined to TRBJ2-1; tentative D gene TRBD1, with 6 bases matching. The CDR3 reads CASSYTGNEQFF. DNA sequence: TGTGCCAGCAGCTATACAGGGAATGAGCAGTTCTTC.